This TCR beta chain is from a study of CD8+ T cells in alopecia areata. RNA extraction and reverse transcription yielded cDNA as sequencing template. Here immunoSEQ multiplex PCR was the method, and the copy in TCRdb shows in-frame clones only, minus some. The top ten clones hold 1.2% of a sample with hundreds of thousands of clones, roughly two thirds of them seen once. This CDR3 spans 13 amino acids. Germline-derived CDR1 and CDR2 are MNHEY and SMNVEV (reference sequence). The V and J ends lost 6 bases and 2 bases respectively, with 8 bases between them. This chain joins TRBV27 and TRBJ1-5, with D unclear. Sample: CD4+ T cells sorted from blood, taken at week 0. The receptor was isolated from a human donor with alopecia areata. The CDR3 here is CASRTTGNQPQHF. The CDR3 region has the DNA TGTGCCAGCAGAACTACGGGCAATCAGCCCCAGCATTTT.